This T cell receptor beta chain was retrieved from a study of cytomegalovirus exposure and HLA in healthy donors. The CDR3 consists of 19 residues. V lost 4 bases and J lost 7; bases outside the gene matches: 17. Germline loops: CDR1 SGDLS, CDR2 YYNGEE. Study-wide results and limits: There were some public TCRs occurring in many donors, but most TCR sequences were rare.

The PCR contained 60 Vbeta and 13 Jbeta primers. Data came from immunoSEQ multiplex PCR; TCRdb stores just in-frame clones and leaves some out. The table lists roughly 180,000 clones, about four fifths of them singletons. A note on this clone: Its antigen is still unknown.

This TCR derives from a female donor in good health and CMV-seronegative. What was sequenced was PBMCs. The chain recombines TRBV9 with TRBJ2-1; 13 bases agree with TRBD2. The CDR3 protein is CASSHSLEDTSGRANEQFF. DNA of the CDR3: TGTGCCAGCAGCCATTCGTTGGAAGACACTAGCGGGAGGGCGAATGAGCAGTTCTTC.